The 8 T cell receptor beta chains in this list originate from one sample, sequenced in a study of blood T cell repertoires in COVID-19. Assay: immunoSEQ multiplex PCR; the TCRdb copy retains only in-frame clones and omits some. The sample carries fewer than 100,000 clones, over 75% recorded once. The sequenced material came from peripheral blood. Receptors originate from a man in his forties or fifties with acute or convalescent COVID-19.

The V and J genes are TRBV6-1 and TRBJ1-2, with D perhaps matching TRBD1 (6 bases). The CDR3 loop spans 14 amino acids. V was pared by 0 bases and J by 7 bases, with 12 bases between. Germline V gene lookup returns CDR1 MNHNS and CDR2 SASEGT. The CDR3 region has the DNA TGTGCCAGCAGTGAAGCGAGGGGGGGAAGTGGCTACACCTTC. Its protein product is CASSEARGGSGYTF.

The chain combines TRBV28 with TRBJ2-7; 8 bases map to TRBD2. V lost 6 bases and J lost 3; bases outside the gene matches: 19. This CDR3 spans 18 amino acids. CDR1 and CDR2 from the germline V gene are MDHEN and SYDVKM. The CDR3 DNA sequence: TGTGCCAGCAGCTCAAGCCTCCGGGGGGGGCGTTATGTCTACGAGCAGTACTTC. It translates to CASSSSLRGGRYVYEQYF.

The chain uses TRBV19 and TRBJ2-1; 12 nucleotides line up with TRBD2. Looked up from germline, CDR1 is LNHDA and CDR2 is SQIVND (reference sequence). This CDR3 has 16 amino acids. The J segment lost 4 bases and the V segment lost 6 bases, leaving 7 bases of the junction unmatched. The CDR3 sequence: CASRPRLAGDYNEQFF. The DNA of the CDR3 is TGTGCCAGTAGGCCCCGACTAGCGGGGGATTACAATGAGCAGTTCTTC.

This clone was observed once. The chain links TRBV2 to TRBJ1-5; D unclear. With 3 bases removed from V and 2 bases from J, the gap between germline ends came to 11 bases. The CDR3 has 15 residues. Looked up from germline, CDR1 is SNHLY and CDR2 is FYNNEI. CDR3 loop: CASSEGGLGNQPQHF. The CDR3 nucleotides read TGTGCCAGCAGTGAGGGAGGGTTGGGCAATCAGCCCCAGCATTTT.

The CDR3: CASSLIGTSGNNEQFF. In DNA form, the CDR3 reads TGTGCCAGCAGCTTAATCGGGACTAGCGGGAACAATGAGCAGTTCTTC. The genes are TRBV7-3 and TRBJ2-1; 13 positions match TRBD2. After removal of 1 base from V and 5 bases from J, the junction contained 2 bases not matched to a gene. The CDR3 length is 16 residues. The germline CDR1 and CDR2 sequences are SGHTA and FQGTGA.

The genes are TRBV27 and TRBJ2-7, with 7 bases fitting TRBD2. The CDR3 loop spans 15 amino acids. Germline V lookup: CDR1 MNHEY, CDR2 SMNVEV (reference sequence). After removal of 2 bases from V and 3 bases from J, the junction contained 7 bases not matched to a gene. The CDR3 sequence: CASSLTGEGNYEQYF. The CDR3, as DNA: TGTGCCAGCAGTTTAACGGGGGAGGGTAACTACGAGCAGTACTTC.

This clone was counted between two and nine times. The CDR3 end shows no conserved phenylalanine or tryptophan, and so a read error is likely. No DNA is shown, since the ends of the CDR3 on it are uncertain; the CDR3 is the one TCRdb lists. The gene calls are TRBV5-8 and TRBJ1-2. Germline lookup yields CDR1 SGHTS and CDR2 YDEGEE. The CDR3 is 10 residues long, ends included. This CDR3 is CASNHPRVLQ.

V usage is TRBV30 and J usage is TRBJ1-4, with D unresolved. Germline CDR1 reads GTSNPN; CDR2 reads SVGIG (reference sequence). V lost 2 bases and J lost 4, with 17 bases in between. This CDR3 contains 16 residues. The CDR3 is CAWSTYPTGSNEKLFF. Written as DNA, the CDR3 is TGTGCCTGGAGTACCTACCCTACTGGGAGTAATGAAAAACTGTTTTTT.